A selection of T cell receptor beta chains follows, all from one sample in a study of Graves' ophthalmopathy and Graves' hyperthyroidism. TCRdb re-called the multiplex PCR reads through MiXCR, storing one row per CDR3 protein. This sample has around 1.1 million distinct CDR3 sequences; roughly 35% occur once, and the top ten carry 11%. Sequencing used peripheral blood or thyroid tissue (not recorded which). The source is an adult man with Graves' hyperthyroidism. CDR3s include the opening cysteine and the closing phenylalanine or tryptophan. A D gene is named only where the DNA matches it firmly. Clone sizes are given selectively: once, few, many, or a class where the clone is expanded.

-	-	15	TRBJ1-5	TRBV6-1	CASRTDRYSNQPQHF	TGTGCCAGCAGAACGGACCGTTATAGCAATCAGCCCCAGCATTTT
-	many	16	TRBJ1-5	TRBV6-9	CASSYGTGILVQPQHF	TGTGCCAGCAGTTATGGTACGGGGATCTTAGTTCAGCCCCAGCATTTT
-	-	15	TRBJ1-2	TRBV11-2	CASSGGRDSNYGYTF	TGTGCCAGCAGTGGGGGTCGGGACTCTAACTATGGCTACACCTTC
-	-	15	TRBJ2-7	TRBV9	CASSLDMGLSYEQYF	TGTGCCAGCAGTCTGGACATGGGGCTATCCTACGAGCAGTACTTC
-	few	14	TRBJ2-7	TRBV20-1	CSARAQEVGDEQYF	TGCAGTGCTAGAGCACAGGAGGTCGGGGACGAGCAGTACTTC
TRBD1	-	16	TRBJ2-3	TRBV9	CASSFTGQGGPDTQYF	TGTGCCAGCAGTTTTACGGGACAGGGAGGTCCAGATACGCAGTATTTT
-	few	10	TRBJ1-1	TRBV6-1	CASRYREAFF	TGTGCCAGCAGGTACAGAGAAGCTTTCTTT
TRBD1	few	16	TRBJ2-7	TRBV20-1	CSARGGPGQSSYEQYF	TGCAGTGCTAGAGGGGGACCGGGACAGAGCTCCTACGAGCAGTACTTC
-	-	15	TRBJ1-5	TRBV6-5	CASSSVGGSNQPQHF	TGTGCCAGCAGTAGCGTCGGGGGTAGCAATCAGCCCCAGCATTTT
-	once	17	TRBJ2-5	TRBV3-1	CASSQAGVAESQETQYF	TGTGCCAGCAGCCAAGCGGGGGTAGCGGAGTCCCAAGAGACCCAGTACTTC
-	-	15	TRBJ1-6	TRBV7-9	CASSPPGAGPSPLHF	TGTGCCAGCAGCCCGCCGGGTGCAGGGCCTTCACCCCTCCACTTT
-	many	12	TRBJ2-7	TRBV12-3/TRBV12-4	CASSLTIYEQYF	TGTGCCAGCAGTCTCACTATCTACGAGCAGTACTTC
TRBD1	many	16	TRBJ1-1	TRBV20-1	CSARDPGQGASAEAFF	TGCAGTGCTAGGGACCCGGGACAGGGGGCCTCGGCTGAAGCTTTCTTT
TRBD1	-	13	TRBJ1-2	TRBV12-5	CASSLLTGVGYTF	TGTGCCAGCAGTTTACTGACAGGGGTCGGCTACACCTTC
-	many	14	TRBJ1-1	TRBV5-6	CASNQWGDRAEAFF	TGTGCCAGCAACCAATGGGGGGATAGGGCTGAAGCTTTCTTT
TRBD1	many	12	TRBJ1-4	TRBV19	CASSIDRAELFF	TGTGCCAGTAGTATCGACAGGGCGGAACTGTTTTTT
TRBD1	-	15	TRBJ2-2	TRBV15	CATSSVQGADGELFF	TGTGCCACCAGCAGTGTTCAGGGGGCCGACGGGGAGCTGTTTTTT
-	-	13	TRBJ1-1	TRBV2	CATCAKLDTEAFF	TGTGCCACCTGTGCTAAGTTGGACACTGAAGCTTTCTTT
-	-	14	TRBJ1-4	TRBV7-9	CASSLAPRGLKLFF	TGTGCCAGCAGCTTAGCCCCCAGGGGCCTTAAACTGTTTTTT
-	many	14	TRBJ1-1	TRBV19	CASSIGRADTEAFF	TGTGCCAGTAGTATCGGCAGGGCAGACACTGAAGCTTTCTTT
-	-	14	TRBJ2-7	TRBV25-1	CASSEQGNSYEQYF	TGTGCCAGCAGTGAACAGGGGAATTCCTACGAGCAGTACTTC
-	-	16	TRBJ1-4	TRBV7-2	CASSLDISRPGEKLFF	TGTGCCAGCAGCTTAGACATTTCCCGCCCGGGTGAAAAACTGTTTTTT
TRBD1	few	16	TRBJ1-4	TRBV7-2	CASRTGTGGLVEKLFF	TGTGCCAGCAGAACCGGGACAGGGGGGTTGGTTGAAAAACTGTTTTTT
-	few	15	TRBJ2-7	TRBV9	CASSLSSGTPYEQYF	TGTGCCAGCAGCTTATCCTCGGGAACCCCCTACGAGCAGTACTTC
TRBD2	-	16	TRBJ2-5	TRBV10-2	CASSGVAGGKAETQYF	TGCGCCAGCAGTGGCGTAGCGGGAGGAAAGGCAGAGACCCAGTACTTC
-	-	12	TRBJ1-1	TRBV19	CASSEGGREAFF	TGTGCCAGTAGTGAGGGGGGACGTGAAGCTTTCTTT
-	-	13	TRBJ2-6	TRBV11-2	CASSLDGDNVLTF	TGTGCCAGCAGCTTAGACGGGGACAACGTCCTGACTTTC
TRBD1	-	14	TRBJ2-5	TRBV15	CATSKDRAEETQYF	TGTGCCACCAGCAAGGACAGGGCAGAAGAGACCCAGTACTTC
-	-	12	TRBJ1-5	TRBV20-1	CSAIMSGGNQHF	TGCAGTGCTATTATGTCGGGAGGAAATCAGCATTTT
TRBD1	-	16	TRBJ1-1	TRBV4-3	CASSQDGQGANTEAFF	TGCGCCAGCAGCCAAGATGGACAGGGGGCGAACACTGAAGCTTTCTTT
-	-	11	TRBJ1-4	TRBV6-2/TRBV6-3	CASRARAKLFF	TGTGCCAGCAGGGCCAGGGCCAAACTGTTTTTT
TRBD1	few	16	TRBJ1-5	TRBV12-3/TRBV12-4	CASITDRGASNQPQHF	TGTGCCAGCATCACGGACAGGGGCGCCTCGAATCAGCCCCAGCATTTT
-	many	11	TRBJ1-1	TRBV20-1	CSNKQATEAFF	TGCAGTAACAAACAGGCAACTGAAGCTTTCTTT
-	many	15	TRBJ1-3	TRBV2	CASSEARTDGNTIYF	TGTGCCAGCAGTGAAGCGAGGACAGATGGAAACACCATATATTTT
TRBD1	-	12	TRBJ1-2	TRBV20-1	CSALGGGYGYTF	TGCAGTGCTCTAGGGGGCGGCTATGGCTACACCTTC
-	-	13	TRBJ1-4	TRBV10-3	CAIRSAGSEKLFF	TGTGCCATCAGGTCAGCGGGAAGCGAAAAACTGTTTTTT
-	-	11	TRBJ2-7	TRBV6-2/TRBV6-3	CASQEAYEQYF	TGTGCCAGCCAGGAGGCTTACGAGCAGTACTTC